This T cell receptor beta chain emerged from a study of blood T cell repertoires in COVID-19. About the research overall: PBMCs, B-cell-depleted T cells, or T cells were the source of the cDNA or gDNA that made up the material.

Cohort allocation depended upon clinical history that participants reported. Symptom resolution, clearance, or two negative PCRs marked donors in Cohort 3 as recovered. In the original workflow: Reference gene primer amplification gave nucleated cell count estimates. Profiled with immunoSEQ multiplex PCR; TCRdb holds only in-frame clones, not every one. V and J calls and clone size are given by that table; D and trimming were obtained from the DNA. The data contain some 250,000 clones, 70% to 90% of them singletons. Germline-derived CDR1 and CDR2 are SGDLS and YYNGEE. The CDR3 covers 14 residues. Deletions cut 8 bases from V and 7 bases from J, with 18 bases between.

What was sequenced was PBMCs or T cells enriched from blood (not recorded which). The TCR comes from a woman in her fifties or sixties who had recovered from COVID-19. The chain couples TRBV9 to TRBJ2-2; no definite D call. Here the CDR3 reads CASGAPLPDGELFF. The CDR3 DNA reads TGTGCCAGTGGAGCTCCCTTGCCGGACGGGGAGCTGTTTTTT.